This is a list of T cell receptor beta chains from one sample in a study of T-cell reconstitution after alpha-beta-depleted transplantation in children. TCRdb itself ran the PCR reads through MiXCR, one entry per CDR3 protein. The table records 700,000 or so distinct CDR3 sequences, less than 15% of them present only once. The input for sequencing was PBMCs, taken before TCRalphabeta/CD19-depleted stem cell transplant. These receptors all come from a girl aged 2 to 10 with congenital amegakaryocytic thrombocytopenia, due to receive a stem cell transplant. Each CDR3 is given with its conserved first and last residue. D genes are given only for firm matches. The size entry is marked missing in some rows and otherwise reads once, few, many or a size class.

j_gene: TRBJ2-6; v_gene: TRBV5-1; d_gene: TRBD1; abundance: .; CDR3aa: CASSLATGAGANVLTF; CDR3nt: TGCGCCAGCAGCTTGGCGACAGGGGCTGGGGCCAACGTCCTGACTTTC
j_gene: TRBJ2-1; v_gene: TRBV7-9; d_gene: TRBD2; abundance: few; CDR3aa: CASSRSGGGYNEQFF; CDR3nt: TGTGCCAGCAGCCGTAGCGGGGGGGGCTACAATGAGCAGTTCTTC
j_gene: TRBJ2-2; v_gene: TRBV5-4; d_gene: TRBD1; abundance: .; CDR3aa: CASSLGPGQGPFGELFF; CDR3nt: TGTGCCAGCAGCTTGGGACCGGGACAGGGGCCCTTCGGGGAGCTGTTTTTT
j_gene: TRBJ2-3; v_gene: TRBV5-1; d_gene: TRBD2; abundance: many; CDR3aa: CASSDMLAGGTDTQYF; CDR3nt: TGCGCCAGCAGCGACATGCTAGCGGGAGGCACAGATACGCAGTATTTT
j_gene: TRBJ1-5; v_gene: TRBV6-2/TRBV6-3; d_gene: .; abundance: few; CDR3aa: CASSFQGRQPQHF; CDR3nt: TGTGCCAGCAGTTTCCAGGGGAGGCAGCCCCAGCATTTT
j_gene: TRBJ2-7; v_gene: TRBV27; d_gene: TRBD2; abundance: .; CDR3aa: CASRLLAGSSYEQYF; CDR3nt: TGTGCCAGCAGATTGCTAGCGGGGAGCTCCTACGAGCAGTACTTC
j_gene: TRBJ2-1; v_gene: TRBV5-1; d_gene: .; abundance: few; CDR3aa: CASSSTGSENQQFF; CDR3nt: TGCGCCAGCAGCTCCACTGGGAGTGAGAATCAGCAGTTCTTC
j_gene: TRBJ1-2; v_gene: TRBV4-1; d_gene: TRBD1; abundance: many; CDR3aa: CASSQVVRQGATNYGYTF; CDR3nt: TGCGCCAGCAGCCAAGTAGTGAGACAGGGCGCGACTAACTATGGCTACACCTTC
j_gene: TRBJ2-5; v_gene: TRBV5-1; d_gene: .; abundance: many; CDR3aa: CASSPLRETQYF; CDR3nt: TGCGCCAGCAGCCCCTTACGGGAGACCCAGTACTTC
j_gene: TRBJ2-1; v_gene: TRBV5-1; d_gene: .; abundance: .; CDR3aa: CASSLAGTQANEQFF; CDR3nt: TGCGCCAGCAGCTTGGCCGGGACCCAGGCCAATGAGCAGTTCTTC
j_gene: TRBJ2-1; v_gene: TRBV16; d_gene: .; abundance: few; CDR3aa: CASSQPTTTLYNEQFF; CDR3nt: TGTGCCAGCAGCCAACCAACTACGACTCTCTACAATGAGCAGTTCTTC
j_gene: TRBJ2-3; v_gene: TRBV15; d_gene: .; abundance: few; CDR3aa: CATSRGVRASTDTQYF; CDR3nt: TGTGCCACCAGCAGAGGGGTCAGGGCCTCCACAGATACGCAGTATTTT
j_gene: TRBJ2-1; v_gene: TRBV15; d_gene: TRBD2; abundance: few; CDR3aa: CATSPKPGLAGGQSEQFF; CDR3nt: TGTGCCACCAGCCCCAAGCCCGGACTAGCGGGAGGGCAAAGTGAGCAGTTCTTC
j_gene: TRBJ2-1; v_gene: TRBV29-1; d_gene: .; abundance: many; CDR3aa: CSVDQDEQFF; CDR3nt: TGCAGCGTTGATCAGGATGAGCAGTTCTTC
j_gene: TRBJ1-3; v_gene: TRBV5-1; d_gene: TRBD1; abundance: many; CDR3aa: CASSPRGQDSGNTIYF; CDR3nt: TGCGCCAGCAGCCCGAGGGGACAGGACTCTGGAAACACCATATATTTT
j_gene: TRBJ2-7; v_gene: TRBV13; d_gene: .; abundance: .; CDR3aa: CASSFPGRNHEQYF; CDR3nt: TGTGCCAGCAGCTTTCCGGGCAGGAACCACGAGCAGTACTTC
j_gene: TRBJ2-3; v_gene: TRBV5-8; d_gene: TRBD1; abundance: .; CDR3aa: CASSLRGLGTDTQYF; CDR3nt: TGTGCCAGCAGCTTGAGGGGGCTGGGAACAGATACGCAGTATTTT
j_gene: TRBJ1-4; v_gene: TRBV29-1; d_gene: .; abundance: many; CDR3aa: CSVETMRGEKLFF; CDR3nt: TGCAGCGTTGAAACAATGCGGGGGGAAAAACTGTTTTTT
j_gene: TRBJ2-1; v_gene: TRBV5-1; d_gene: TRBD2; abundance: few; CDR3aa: CASSLPLAAEDNEQFF; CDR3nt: TGCGCCAGCAGCTTACCACTAGCGGCCGAGGACAATGAGCAGTTCTTC
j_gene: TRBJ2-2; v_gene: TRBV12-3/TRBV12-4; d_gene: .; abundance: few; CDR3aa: CASSPNRASEFF; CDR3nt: TGTGCCAGCAGCCCAAACAGGGCCTCGGAGTTTTTT
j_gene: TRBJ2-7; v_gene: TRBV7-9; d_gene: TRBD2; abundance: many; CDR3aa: CASSFGTSGPYEQYF; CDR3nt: TGTGCCAGCAGCTTTGGTACTAGCGGACCTTACGAGCAGTACTTC
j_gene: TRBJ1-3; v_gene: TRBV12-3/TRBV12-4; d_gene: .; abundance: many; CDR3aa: CASKPGRDPGNTIYF; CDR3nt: TGTGCCAGCAAACCGGGGAGAGATCCTGGAAACACCATATATTTT
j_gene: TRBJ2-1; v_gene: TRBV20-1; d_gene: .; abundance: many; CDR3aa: CSATYWSTKIF; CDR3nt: TGCAGTGCTACGTATTGGAGTACGAAAATCTTC
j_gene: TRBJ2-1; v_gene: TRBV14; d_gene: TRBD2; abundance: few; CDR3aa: CASSQDKLAGPSSYNEQFF; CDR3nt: TGTGCCAGCAGCCAAGATAAGCTAGCGGGTCCGAGCTCCTACAATGAGCAGTTCTTC
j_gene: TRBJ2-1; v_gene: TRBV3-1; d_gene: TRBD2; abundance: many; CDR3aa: CASSQDVGGRHYNEQFF; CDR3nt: TGTGCCAGCAGCCAAGACGTTGGCGGGAGGCACTACAATGAGCAGTTCTTC
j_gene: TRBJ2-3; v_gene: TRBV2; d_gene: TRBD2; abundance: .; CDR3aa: CASSGTRLGTDTQYF; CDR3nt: TGTGCCAGCAGTGGGACTAGACTGGGAACAGATACGCAGTATTTT
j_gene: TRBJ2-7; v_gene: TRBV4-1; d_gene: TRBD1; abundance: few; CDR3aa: CASSQMRTGNYEQYF; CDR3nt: TGCGCCAGCAGCCAAATGAGGACAGGCAACTACGAGCAGTACTTC
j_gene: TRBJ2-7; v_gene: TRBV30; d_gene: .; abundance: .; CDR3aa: CAWSASLMVVQYF; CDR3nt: TGTGCCTGGAGTGCCTCGTTGATGGTGGTGCAGTACTTC
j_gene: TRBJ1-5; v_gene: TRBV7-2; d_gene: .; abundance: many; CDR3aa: CASSLVGIANQPQHF; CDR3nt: TGTGCCAGCAGCTTAGTGGGTATTGCCAATCAGCCCCAGCATTTT
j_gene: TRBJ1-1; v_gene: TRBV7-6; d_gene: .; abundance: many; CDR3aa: CASSLETGLHLTNTEAFF; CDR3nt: TGTGCCAGCAGCTTAGAGACAGGACTCCACCTCACGAACACTGAAGCTTTCTTT
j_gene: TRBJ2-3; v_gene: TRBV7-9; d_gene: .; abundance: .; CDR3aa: CAETEEENTDTQYF; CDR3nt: TGTGCGGAAACGGAAGAAGAGAACACAGATACGCAGTATTTT
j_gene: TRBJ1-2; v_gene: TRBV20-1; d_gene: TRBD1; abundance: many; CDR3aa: CSAGTGGVPNYGYTF; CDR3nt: TGCAGTGCTGGGACAGGGGGGGTCCCTAACTATGGCTACACCTTC
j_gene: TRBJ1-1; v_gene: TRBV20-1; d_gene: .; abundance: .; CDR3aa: CSARGFNTEAFF; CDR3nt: TGCAGTGCTAGGGGCTTTAACACTGAAGCTTTCTTT
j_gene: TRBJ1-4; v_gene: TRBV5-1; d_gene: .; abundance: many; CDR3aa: CASSFQLNEKLFF; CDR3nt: TGCGCCAGCAGCTTTCAGCTGAATGAAAAACTGTTTTTT
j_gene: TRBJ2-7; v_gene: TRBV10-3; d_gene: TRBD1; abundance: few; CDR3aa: CAISAYFTTGSAYEQYF; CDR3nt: TGTGCCATCAGTGCCTACTTTACGACAGGGTCCGCCTACGAGCAGTACTTC
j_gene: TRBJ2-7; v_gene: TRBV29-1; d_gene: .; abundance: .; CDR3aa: CSVEDRRTSSYEQYF; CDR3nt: TGCAGCGTTGAAGATCGGCGGACGAGCTCCTACGAGCAGTACTTC
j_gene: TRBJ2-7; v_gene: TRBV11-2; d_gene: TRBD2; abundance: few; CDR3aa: CASSYISGRAPRYEQYF; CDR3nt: TGTGCCAGCAGTTATATTAGCGGGAGGGCCCCCCGGTACGAGCAGTACTTC
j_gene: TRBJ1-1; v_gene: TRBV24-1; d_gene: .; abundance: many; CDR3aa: CATSRSDTEAFF; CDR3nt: TGTGCCACCAGTAGGTCCGATACTGAAGCTTTCTTT
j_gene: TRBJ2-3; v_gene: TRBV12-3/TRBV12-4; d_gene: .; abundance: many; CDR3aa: CASSFVDTQYF; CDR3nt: TGTGCCAGCAGTTTCGTTGATACGCAGTATTTT
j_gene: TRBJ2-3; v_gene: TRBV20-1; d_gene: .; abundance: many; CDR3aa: CSARERGTDTQYF; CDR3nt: TGCAGTGCTAGAGAGAGGGGGACAGATACGCAGTATTTT